The sequence of this T cell receptor beta chain was determined in a study of OX40 agonist ivuxolimab in advanced cancers. Across the whole study: Ivuxolimab, an agonist antibody against OX40 (CD134), was given to patients. Partial responses, seen in three patients, involved one hepatocellular carcinoma and two cutaneous melanomas.

Details on this clone: Its target is not known.

Profiled with immunoSEQ multiplex PCR; TCRdb holds only in-frame clones, not every one. The sample consists of 110,000 or so clones, around 93% of them appearing once. Study observations and caveats: The specificity for antigen of the expanded peripheral T cells was not determined. Compared with others, partial responders at 0.1-3.0 mg/kg displayed clonal expansion among the lowest.

The sequenced sample was CD4+ or CD8+ T cells sorted from blood, obtained in a trial of the OX40 agonist ivuxolimab. The receptor comes from an adult with an advanced solid tumor such as melanoma, head and neck, liver or kidney cancer.

The CDR3 DNA reads as TGCGCCAGCAGCTTGAATCCAGGGATTAGCACAGATACGCAGTATTTT. It translates to CASSLNPGISTDTQYF. The gene calls are TRBV5-1 and TRBJ2-3; weak D call: TRBD1 (5 bases). The V end was cut by 1 base, the J end by 0 bases, with 12 bases between. Germline V gene data show CDR1 as SGHRS and CDR2 as YFSETQ. This CDR3 region has 16 residues. The whole variable domain, remainder taken from reference TRBV5-1 and TRBJ2-3, is KAGVTQTPRYLIKTRGQQVTLSCSPISGHRSVSWYQQTPGQGLQFLFEYFSETQRNKGNFPGRFSGRQFSNSRSEMNVSTLELGDSALYLCASSLNPGISTDTQYFGPGTRLTVL.